This T cell receptor beta chain emerged from a study of hypomethylating agent response in myelodysplastic syndrome. Study overall: The most frequent mutation was TET2, in about 45% of the 11 patients. Findings and caveats of the study: Richness, rarefaction diversity and clonality did not change significantly after hypomethylating treatment.

For this clone: Its target is unknown.

Per the original methods: VDJdb flagged roughly 1.6% of fewer than 200,000 unique clonotypes as previously reported viral-epitope-specific. Clones were read by immunoSEQ multiplex PCR, and TCRdb kept only the in-frame ones, dropping some. That table supplies the V and J calls and clone size; D and trimming were determined from the DNA. The sample lists approximately 6,000 clones, about 90% occurring once. Germline CDR1 KGHSH, CDR2 LQKENI. V lost 4 bases, J lost 0 bases, and 15 bases stayed unmatched. This CDR3 spans 20 amino acids. This clonotype was obtained from a human donor with myelodysplastic syndrome. Sequences were derived from bone marrow, sampled before or after starting hypomethylating agent treatment for myelodysplastic syndrome (not recorded which). The chain employs TRBV18 and TRBJ2-1; 10 bases line up with TRBD2. The CDR3 DNA follows: TGTGCCAGCTCACGGCTAGCGGGGGCTCTCGATTCTAGCTCCTACAATGAGCAGTTCTTC. Amino acids: CASSRLAGALDSSSYNEQFF. The variable domain in full, completed from reference TRBV18 and TRBJ2-1, reads NAGVMQNPRHLVRRRGQEARLRCSPMKGHSHVYWYRQLPEEGLKFMVYLQKENIIDESGMPKERFSAEFPKEGPSILRIQQVVRGDSAAYFCASSRLAGALDSSSYNEQFFGPGTRLTVL.